Following are 10 T cell receptor beta chains from one sample sequenced in a study of regulatory T cells in long-lasting Graves disease. Time point here: newly diagnosed GD, antithyroid drugs for less than 3 months. RNA from PBMCs was the source of the TCR library. Building the TCR beta libraries relied on iRepertoire HTBI primers, and CDR3 regions underwent Arm-PCR. TCRdb recomputed calls from the multiplex PCR reads with MiXCR, one row per CDR3 protein. This sample yields roughly 500,000 distinct CDR3 sequences, of which less than 15% are seen a single time; over 7.5% belongs to the top ten. These data were also reused for a study on T cells in Graves' hyperthyroidism and ophthalmopathy.

The sample consisted of peripheral blood mononuclear cells (PBMCs), taken at new diagnosis, from a patient treated with antithyroid drugs. These receptor sequences come from a man aged 25 to 40 with Graves disease.

This clonotype was found many times. The V and J genes are TRBV20-1 and TRBJ2-3; no firm D call. V was shortened by 7 bases and J by 6 bases, with 2 bases between the two germline ends. This CDR3 region has 8 residues. Germline CDR1 DFQATT, CDR2 SNEGSKA (reference sequence). CDR3 amino acids: CSVDTQYF. As DNA, the CDR3 is TGCAGTGTTGATACGCAGTATTTT.

Worth noting for this clonotype: A much larger clone lies one base from this, so it may be a read error. The rearrangement joins TRBV3-1 to TRBJ2-7; the match to TRBD1 covers 7 bases. The CDR3 is 13 residues long. Germline assignment: CDR1 LGHDT and CDR2 YNNKEL (reference sequence). V dropped 8 bases and J dropped 0; count of bases not matched to a gene: 4. The CDR3, as DNA: TGTGCCAGCGAGGGGACAGTCTCCTACGAGCAGTACTTC. This translates into CASEGTVSYEQYF.

This clonotype was counted many times. The V and J genes are TRBV29-1 and TRBJ2-3, with 11 bases identical to TRBD2. This CDR3 spans 14 amino acids. Germline CDR1 is SQVTM and CDR2 is ANQGSEA. V lost 6 bases to trimming and J lost 5 bases; unmatched junction nucleotides: 7. CDR3 sequence: CSVAGTSGGDTQYF. Written as DNA, the CDR3 is TGCAGCGTAGCCGGGACTAGCGGAGGAGATACGCAGTATTTT.

The V call is TRBV24-1, the J call TRBJ2-1; TRBD2 aligns across 11 bases. This CDR3 has 15 amino acids. Germline CDR1 KGHDR, CDR2 SFDVKD. V dropped 1 base and J dropped 6; count of bases not matched to a gene: 1. The CDR3 loop reads CATSDFSGRANEQFF. In DNA, the CDR3 is TGTGCCACCAGTGATTTTAGCGGGAGGGCCAATGAGCAGTTCTTC.

This clonotype occurred many times. The chain is built from TRBV5-1 and TRBJ1-1; D possibly corresponds to TRBD1 (5 bases). Germline V CDR1 and CDR2: SGHRS, YFSETQ. This CDR3 has 15 amino acids. Trimming left V 4 bases short and J 4 bases short, with 17 bases between. For the CDR3, the DNA is TGCGCCAGCAGCGGGGGTAGGGGTCCGGGCACTGAAGCTTTCTTT. It codes for CASSGGRGPGTEAFF.

To note about this clonotype: This could be a read error, since a much larger clone is one nucleotide away. Without the conserved terminal phenylalanine or tryptophan, this CDR3 likely stems from a read error. J is TRBJ1-1 and V is TRBV7-8; D unclear. There are 15 residues in the CDR3. Germline CDR1 and CDR2: SGHVS and FQNEAQ. The germline V and J ends were trimmed by 5 bases and 2 bases, with 15 bases remaining between them. CDR3 in amino acids: CASSLNRNINTEAFS. The CDR3 nucleotides are TGTGCCAGCAGCCTAAATAGGAACATTAACACTGAAGCTTTCTCT.

In its sample, this clonotype was seen many times. The chain joins TRBV20-1 to TRBJ1-4, with 7 bases aligning to TRBD1. CDR3 length: 14 residues. Germline-derived CDR1 and CDR2 are DFQATT and SNEGSKA (reference sequence). V gave up 0 bases and J gave up 8 bases; unmatched junction bases: 6. CDR3 nucleotide sequence: TGCAGTGCTAGAGATAGGGGGCTCAGGGAAAAACTGTTTTTT. Translation: CSARDRGLREKLFF.

Ten or more counts support this clonotype. This rearrangement joins TRBV27 to TRBJ1-1; D uncertain. This CDR3 is built from 12 residues. Germline V gives CDR1 MNHEY, CDR2 SMNVEV (reference sequence). V lost 5 bases and J 7 bases, leaving 11 bases between the germline ends. The CDR3 nucleotides are TGTGCCAGCAGTGCTTACCCGCTTGAAGCTTTCTTT. This encodes CASSAYPLEAFF.

The chain employs TRBV10-3 and TRBJ1-6; 9 bases map to TRBD1. The CDR3 sequence is 11 residues long. CDR1 is ENHRY and CDR2 is SYGVKD in the germline V gene. With V trimmed by 6 bases and J by 12 bases, 0 bases remained unmatched. The CDR3: CAIRTGGPLHF. DNA for the CDR3: TGTGCCATCAGGACAGGGGGACCCCTCCACTTT.

The table lists this clonotype with many counts. The V and J genes are TRBV25-1 and TRBJ1-2; no clear D. V was shortened by 6 bases and J by 8 bases, with 13 bases between the two germline ends. The length of the CDR3 is 12 residues. Germline assignment: CDR1 MGHDK and CDR2 SYGVNS. The chain's CDR3 is CASSEGGRGYTF. CDR3 in DNA: TGTGCCAGCAGCGAGGGAGGGCGCGGCTACACCTTC.